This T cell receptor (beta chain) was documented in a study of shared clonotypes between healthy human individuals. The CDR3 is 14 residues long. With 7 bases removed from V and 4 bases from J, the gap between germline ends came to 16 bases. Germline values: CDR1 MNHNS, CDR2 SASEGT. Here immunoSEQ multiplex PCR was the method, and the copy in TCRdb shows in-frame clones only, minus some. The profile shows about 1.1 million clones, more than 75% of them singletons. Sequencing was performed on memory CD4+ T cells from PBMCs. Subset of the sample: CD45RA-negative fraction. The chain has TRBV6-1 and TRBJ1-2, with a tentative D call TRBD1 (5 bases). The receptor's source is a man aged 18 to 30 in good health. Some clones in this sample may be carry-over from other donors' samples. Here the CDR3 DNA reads TGTGCCAGCACCCTAGAGGGGTTCGGCTATGGCTACACCTTC. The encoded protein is CASTLEGFGYGYTF.